This T cell receptor (beta chain) is from a study of blood T cell repertoires in COVID-19. Study at large: The United States, Italy and Spain were the sources of the acute and convalescent COVID-19 samples.

The assay was immunoSEQ multiplex PCR, and TCRdb's table has in-frame clones only and misses some. The profile shows a few hundred thousand clones, roughly nine tenths of them singletons. Germline V gives CDR1 KGHSH, CDR2 LQKENI. Trimming removed 2 bases from V and 8 bases from J, with 12 bases in between. CDR3 size: 14 residues. Allocation to cohorts depended on clinical history reported by the participants. This sequence originates from a woman younger than 45 who had recovered from COVID-19. The sequenced sample was PBMCs or T cells enriched from blood (not recorded which). This chain connects TRBV18 to TRBJ1-4, with D uncertain. The CDR3 coding sequence is TGTGCCAGCTCACCAAAAGCTGACGGGGAAAAACTGTTTTTT. Protein product: CASSPKADGEKLFF.